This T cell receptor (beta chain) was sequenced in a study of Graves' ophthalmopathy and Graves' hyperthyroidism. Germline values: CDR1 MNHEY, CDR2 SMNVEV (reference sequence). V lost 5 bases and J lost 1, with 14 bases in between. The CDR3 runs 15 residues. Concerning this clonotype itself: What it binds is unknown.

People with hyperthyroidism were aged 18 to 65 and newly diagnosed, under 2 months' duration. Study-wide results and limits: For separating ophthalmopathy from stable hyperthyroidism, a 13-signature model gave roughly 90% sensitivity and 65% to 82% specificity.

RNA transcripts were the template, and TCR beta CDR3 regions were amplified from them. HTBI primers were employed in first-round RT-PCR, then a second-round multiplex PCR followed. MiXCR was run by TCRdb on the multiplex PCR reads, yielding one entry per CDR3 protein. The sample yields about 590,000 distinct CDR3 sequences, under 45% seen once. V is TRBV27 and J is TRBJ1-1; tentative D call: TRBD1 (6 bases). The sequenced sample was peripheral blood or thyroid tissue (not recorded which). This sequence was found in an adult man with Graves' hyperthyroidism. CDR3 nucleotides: TGTGCCAGCAGTAACCCGTGGGACAAGAACACTGAAGCTTTCTTT. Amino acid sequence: CASSNPWDKNTEAFF.